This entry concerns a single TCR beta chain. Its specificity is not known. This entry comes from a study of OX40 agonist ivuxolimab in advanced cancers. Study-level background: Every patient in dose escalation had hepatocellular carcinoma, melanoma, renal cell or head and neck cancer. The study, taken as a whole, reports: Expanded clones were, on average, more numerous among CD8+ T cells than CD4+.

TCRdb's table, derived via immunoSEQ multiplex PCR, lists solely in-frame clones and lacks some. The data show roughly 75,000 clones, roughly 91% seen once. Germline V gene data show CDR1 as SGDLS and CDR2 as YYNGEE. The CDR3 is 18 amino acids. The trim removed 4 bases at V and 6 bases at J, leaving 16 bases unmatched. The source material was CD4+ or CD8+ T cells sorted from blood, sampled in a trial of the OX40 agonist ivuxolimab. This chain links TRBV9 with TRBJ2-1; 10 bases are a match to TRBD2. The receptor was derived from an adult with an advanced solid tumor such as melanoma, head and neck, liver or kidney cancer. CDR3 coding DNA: TGTGCCAGCAGCTCCCGGACTAGCGGAAGTAGTATCCGCAATGAGCAGTTCTTC. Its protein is CASSSRTSGSSIRNEQFF.